Each of the 12 T cell receptor beta chains below was sequenced from the same sample in a study of technical replicates of blood from a few donors. The data were produced by immunoSEQ multiplex PCR, yet TCRdb's version contains in-frame clones alone and is incomplete. Here the sample spans about 81,000 clones, about nine tenths being singletons. Sequenced: T cells isolated from PBMCs. The receptors come from a human donor in good health.

A few counts support this clone. This chain connects TRBV2 to TRBJ1-3, with D maybe TRBD1 (5 bases). Germline loops: CDR1 SNHLY, CDR2 FYNNEI. CDR3 length equals 20 residues. Trimming took off 7 bases at V and 0 bases at J, with 28 bases between the two ends. In DNA form, the CDR3 reads TGTGCCAGCACCGAAATCGTCGTGAGTTGGACACCAGACTCTGGAAACACCATATATTTT. Translated, it gives CASTEIVVSWTPDSGNTIYF.

The chain carries TRBV7-9 and TRBJ1-5; tentatively, D is TRBD1 (6 bases). Germline CDR1 SEHNR, CDR2 FQNEAQ (reference sequence). This CDR3 has 16 amino acids. Between the trimmed V and J ends, which lost 5 bases and 1 base, there was a span of 15 bases. The CDR3 DNA is TGTGCCAGCAGCCGGGGTGGGGGCGGGAGCAATCAGCCCCAGCATTTT. Its translation is CASSRGGGGSNQPQHF.

This chain uses TRBV7-9 with TRBJ1-1; D is possibly TRBD1 (5 bases). The CDR3 totals 15 residues. V was cut by 4 bases and J by 3 bases, with 15 bases left in between. Germline V gene lookup returns CDR1 SEHNR and CDR2 FQNEAQ (reference sequence). The CDR3 DNA reads TGTGCCAGCAGCTATAAGGCCCCGGGGGACACTGAAGCTTTCTTT. Encoded protein: CASSYKAPGDTEAFF.

This sequence joins TRBV5-1 and TRBJ1-3; no reliable D call. This CDR3 has 14 residues. Trimming took off 0 bases at V and 7 bases at J, with 11 bases between the two ends. The germline gives CDR1 SGHRS, CDR2 YFSETQ. The CDR3 protein is CASSLVGGSNTIYF. CDR3 sequence (DNA): TGCGCCAGCAGCTTGGTGGGAGGGAGCAACACCATATATTTT.

The rearrangement joins TRBV30 to TRBJ1-4; possibly TRBD1 for D (5 bases). The CDR3 contains 13 residues. Looked up from germline, CDR1 is GTSNPN and CDR2 is SVGIG (reference sequence). Trimming cost V 4 bases and J 0 bases, with 6 bases left between them. CDR3: CAWTGTTNEKLFF. The CDR3 DNA is TGTGCCTGGACAGGGACAACTAATGAAAAACTGTTTTTT.

The gene calls are TRBV10-2 and TRBJ2-1; D ambiguous. The CDR3 is 12 residues long. Germline loops: CDR1 WSHSY, CDR2 SAAADI. The V end was cut by 5 bases, the J end by 8 bases, with 10 bases between. The chain's CDR3 is CASSLFSDEQFF. CDR3 nucleotides: TGCGCCAGCAGTCTTTTTTCAGATGAGCAGTTCTTC.

The chain carries TRBV18 and TRBJ1-1; D gene unclear. Germline V gives CDR1 KGHSH, CDR2 LQKENI. The CDR3 sequence is 13 residues long. Trimming removed 6 bases from V and 4 bases from J, with 12 bases in between. The CDR3 reads CASSSPGVTEAFF. For the CDR3, the DNA is TGTGCCAGCTCCTCGCCCGGGGTCACTGAAGCTTTCTTT.

V is TRBV5-4 and J is TRBJ2-2; 11 bases map to TRBD1. Germline trimming cut 7 bases from V and 6 bases from J; bases unmatched to any gene: 11. This CDR3 has 16 amino acids. CDR1 is SGHNT, CDR2 YYREEE, per germline (reference sequence). In nucleotides, the CDR3 is TGTGCCAGCGGTGTGCTCCCGGGACAGGGGGCCGGGGAGCTGTTTTTT. It yields the protein CASGVLPGQGAGELFF.

The chain has TRBV18 and TRBJ1-5; 7 bases line up with TRBD1. CDR1 KGHSH and CDR2 LQKENI come from the germline V gene. The CDR3 is 12 residues long. Unmatched junction bases numbered 4, after V lost 1 base and J lost 13 bases. CDR3 sequence reads: CASSPRTGIQHF. The CDR3 DNA follows: TGTGCCAGCTCACCACGGACAGGAATTCAGCATTTT.

V usage is TRBV28 and J usage is TRBJ1-1; tentative D call: TRBD1 (5 bases). There are 13 residues in the CDR3. Germline V gene lookup returns CDR1 MDHEN and CDR2 SYDVKM. Trimming removed 5 bases at V and 7 bases at J, with 14 bases between. CDR3 amino acids: CASSQTDKIEAFF. As DNA, the CDR3 is TGTGCCAGCAGTCAAACGGACAAAATTGAAGCTTTCTTT.

This chain joins TRBV2 and TRBJ2-5, with TRBD1 matching over 8 bases. V shed 7 bases, J shed 2 bases, and the junction held 6 bases outside the gene matches. CDR3 length: 14 amino acids. Germline CDR1 SNHLY, CDR2 FYNNEI. The CDR3 DNA sequence: TGTGCCAGCACCTCGAGACAGGGGCAAGAGACCCAGTACTTC. It is translated as CASTSRQGQETQYF.

The chain is built from TRBV5-5 and TRBJ2-5, with 11 positions matching TRBD2. Germline V gene sequence: CDR1 SGHKS, CDR2 YYEKEE (reference sequence). With V trimmed by 1 base and J by 5 bases, 4 bases remained unmatched. The CDR3 length is 15 residues. CDR3 sequence: CASSLTSGGVETQYF. CDR3 sequence (DNA): TGTGCCAGCAGCTTGACTAGCGGGGGTGTGGAGACCCAGTACTTC.